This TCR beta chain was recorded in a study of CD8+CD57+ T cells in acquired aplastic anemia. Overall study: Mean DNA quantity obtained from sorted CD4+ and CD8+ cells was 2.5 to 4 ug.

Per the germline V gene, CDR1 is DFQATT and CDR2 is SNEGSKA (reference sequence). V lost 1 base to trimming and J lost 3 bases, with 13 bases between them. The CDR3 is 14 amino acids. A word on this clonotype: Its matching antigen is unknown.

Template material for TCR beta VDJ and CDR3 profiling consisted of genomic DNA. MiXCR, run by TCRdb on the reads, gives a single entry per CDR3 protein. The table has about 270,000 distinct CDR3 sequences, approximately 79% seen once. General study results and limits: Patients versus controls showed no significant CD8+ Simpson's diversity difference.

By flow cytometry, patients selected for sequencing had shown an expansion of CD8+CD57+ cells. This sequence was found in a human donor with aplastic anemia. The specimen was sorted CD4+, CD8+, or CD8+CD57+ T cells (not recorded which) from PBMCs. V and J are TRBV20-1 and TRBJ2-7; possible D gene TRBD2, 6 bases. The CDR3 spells CSARGRGTLYEQYF. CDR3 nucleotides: TGCAGTGCTAGAGGACGGGGGACCCTCTACGAGCAGTACTTC.